This record looks at one TCR beta chain sequence and its context. The data were taken from a study of blood T cell repertoires in COVID-19. On the study more broadly: Sites across the United States, Italy and Spain contributed samples from acute and convalescent COVID-19.

The age range of participants was about 18 to 90 years, with residence in about 25 US areas. Recovery among Cohort 3 donors was established by two negative PCRs, clearance, or symptom resolution. Repertoires were generated with immunoSEQ multiplex PCR, while TCRdb's copy carries only in-frame clones and drops some. This sample yields 150,000 or so clones, of which around 81% are seen a single time; roughly 6% belongs to the top ten. The V gene end was trimmed by 4 bases and the J gene end by 5 bases; junction bases not matched to a gene: 4. The CDR3 extends over 15 amino acids. Germline loops: CDR1 LGHDT, CDR2 YNNKEL (reference sequence).

The sequence came from a man between 40 and 49 years old who had recovered from COVID-19. The specimen was PBMCs or T cells enriched from blood (not recorded which). V and J are TRBV3-1 (or the pseudogene TRBV3-2) and TRBJ2-3; TRBD2 matches 12 bases. The CDR3 DNA reads TGTGCCAGCAGCCCCCTAGCGGGGGGGGTAGATACGCAGTATTTT. Protein product: CASSPLAGGVDTQYF.